This T cell receptor beta chain was sequenced during a study of shared clonotypes between healthy human individuals (dated by TCRdb to the early 2020s). Notes on the research overall: A couple of women and a few men aged 18 to 49 years were included in the cohort. For each donor, three plates each were used for CD4 naive and CD4 memory, two plates were used for CD8 naive, and one plate was used for CD8 memory. The study deeply sequenced blood TCR repertoires of several healthy adults to estimate repertoire size and the extent of clonotype sharing between individuals. To increase sequencing depth and limit assay-specific biases, TCR repertoire library preparation and sequencing were carried out by different laboratories using diverse techniques. Between about 0.8 and 9 billion PBMCs per donor were obtained by leukapheresis. Beyond this particular receptor, the publication reports: The genetic and exposure-history diversity represented was limited by the small number of donors. Incomplete sequencing was indicated by rarefaction of sorted-subset datasets, despite the large sequencing depth. Pairwise subsampling led to the expectation that sequencing depth would affect the degree of clonotype sharing among donors. Naive subsets generally had larger estimated clonotype richness than memory subsets did. Clonotypes shared by all four sorted-subset donors showed higher generation probabilities than non-shared clonotypes. Sampling was restricted to blood, and TCR repertoires in tissue are likely to differ from TCR repertoires in blood. Around 5.4% of naive CD4, 3.5% of naive CD8, around 2.3% of memory CD4, and 0.4% of memory CD8 clonotypes were shared across four donors.

The germline V gene (reference sequence) yields SGHNT for CDR1 and YYREEE for CDR2. V is clipped by 1 base and J by 6 bases, and the sequence between their germline boundaries is 11 bases long. Counted from cysteine to phenylalanine, this CDR3 has 15 amino acids. The CDR3 DNA has 45 bases and is translated from base 1. Using the deep immunoSEQ assay, TCR CDR3 regions were amplified from genomic DNA by multiplex PCR. For each cell subset, the extracted genomic DNA was distributed evenly across all wells of several immunoSEQ 96-well plates, and each plate served as one replicate. Each replicate PCR for sorted subsets received roughly 0.2 ug genomic DNA, equal to tens of thousands of T cell genomes. Purified libraries were quantified with a Qubit 3.0 fluorometer, sized on a Bioanalyzer 2100, and re-quantified with the KAPA Library Quantification kit. A separate single-read 150-cycle Illumina NextSeq 550 flow cell was used to sequence each immunoSEQ 96-well plate. The authors' analysis ran thus. Because the immunoSEQ output included only junctional sequences and no quality scores, the filtering could not be the same as the filtering used for full-length reads. To assign V/J genes and CDR3, sequences were annotated against IMGT germline references using PyIR, a Python wrapper for IgBLAST v1.9. Reads with weak V/J assignments (E-value above 1e-6), missing CDR3, stop codons, out-of-frame junctions, or ambiguous translated residues were removed. A V3J clonotype was defined by an identical inferred V gene, J gene, and CDR3 amino acid sequence. Percentage overlap between repertoires was computed as shared unique clonotypes divided by the size of the smaller repertoire. Richness of each repertoire was evaluated using RTK rarefaction, the Chao1 estimator, and Recon v2.1 estimates of unobserved clonotypes. For all TCRbeta clonotypes obtained by the gDNA method from several donors, generation probabilities were computed with OLGA. This is the immuneACCESS table as TCRdb keeps it, with only in-frame sequences that have V and J called. A part of the clones is gone; compared with another copy, unresolved V genes explain less than half, and the rest is unexplained. That table furnishes V, J and clone size, whereas the DNA furnished D and trimming. This sample has approximately 2.5 million clones in its table, and 85% to 95% of those were observed once. About 0.13% of the sample is held by the ten biggest clonotypes.

With respect to this clone: This clone's antigen is unknown. Base qualities are not provided; no much larger clone lies one nucleotide away.

Healthy HIV-negative adults with no recently reported acute infections or vaccinations were included as donors. Every donor was a Caucasian adult residing in Nashville, Tennessee, USA. CD4+ T cells were enriched by magnetic negative selection; naive cells were then positively selected on CD45RA, and the negative fraction formed the memory subset. After blood collection by leukapheresis, PBMCs were isolated using Ficoll-Histopaque density gradient centrifugation and then cryopreserved in the vapor phase of liquid nitrogen. Analytical flow cytometry was used to check the purity and quantity of every magnetically sorted T cell population. Each sorted fraction had its genomic DNA isolated and then quantified by UV absorbance on a Nanodrop 2000c.

What was sequenced was naive CD4+ T cells sorted from blood. The cell subset or site tag for this specimen amounts to: CD45RA+ positively selected. This receptor was taken from a man between 18 and 29 years old in good health. The chain couples TRBV5-4 to TRBJ1-6, with TRBD1 perhaps the D gene, on 5 matching bases. At the DNA level, the sequence is TGTGCCAGCAGCTTGCAGGGCACCCTTAATTCACCCCTCCACTTT. This translates into CASSLQGTLNSPLHF.